Listed here is a single T cell receptor beta chain. The data were obtained in a study of T cell responses to AZD1222 COVID-19 vaccine. CDR3 length: 14 amino acids. Germline lookup yields CDR1 KGHSH and CDR2 LQKENI. V lost 5 bases to trimming and J lost 3 bases, with 14 bases between them. The data were produced by immunoSEQ multiplex PCR, yet TCRdb's version contains in-frame clones alone and is incomplete. The sample carries about 150,000 clones, 93% recorded once. The rearrangement links TRBV18 to TRBJ2-7; a possible D gene is TRBD1 (6 bases). This TCR was sampled from an adult in good health. This material consisted of peripheral blood, taken on day 0 of AZD1222 vaccination. For the CDR3, the DNA is TGTGCCAGCTCATCCTCGGGACAAGGCTACGAGCAGTACTTC. Its translation: CASSSSGQGYEQYF.